The T cell receptor (beta chain) under discussion was sequenced for a study of shared clonotypes between healthy human individuals. Data came from immunoSEQ multiplex PCR; TCRdb stores just in-frame clones and leaves some out. In the table there are a few million clones, 93% of which are singletons. Of note for this clone: Its antigen is currently unknown.

The study enrolled healthy HIV-negative adults without recent acute infections or vaccinations as donors. General study points: The authors expected sequencing depth to affect clonotype sharing among donors. Limited genetic and exposure-history diversity came from having few donors.

The germline V gene has CDR1 MNHNS and CDR2 SASEGT. The V gene lost 4 bases and the J gene lost 8 bases, with 17 bases spanning the gap. The CDR3 runs 14 residues. This sequence originates from a man younger than 35 in good health. Some clones in this sample may be carry-over from other donors' samples. The chain has TRBV6-1 and TRBJ1-2; perhaps TRBD1 as D (6 bases). Material for sequencing was naive CD4+ T cells from PBMCs. Subset in this sample: CD45RA+ positively selected. CDR3 DNA: TGTGCCAGCAGTGCAGGGGTCGGTCTCGGAGGCTACACCTTC. Translated, it gives CASSAGVGLGGYTF.